This is a list of T cell receptor beta chains from one sample in a study of Ad26.COV2.S vaccination and SARS-CoV-2 variants. The protocol was immunoSEQ multiplex PCR, while the TCRdb copy is restricted to in-frame clones and leaves out a portion. The sample includes about 350,000 clones, under 95% seen only once; the top ten take 3.9%. Sequencing used peripheral blood, obtained after recovery from COVID-19. The receptor source for this set is a human donor who had recovered from COVID-19. CDR3s leave out the opening cysteine and the closing phenylalanine or tryptophan. The order of the fields is V gene, J gene, CDR3 length, CDR3 protein.

V: TRBV6-6; J: TRBJ2-1; length: 13; CDR3: ASSSPTSGGHEQF
V: TRBV2; J: TRBJ2-2; length: 10; CDR3: ASMAPQGELF
V: TRBV6-5; J: TRBJ1-1; length: 12; CDR3: ASFRGRMNTEAF
V: TRBV9; J: TRBJ1-4; length: 13; CDR3: ASSAEGTANEKLF
V: TRBV19; J: TRBJ1-5; length: 12; CDR3: ASSSPFSNQPQH
V: TRBV9; J: TRBJ1-1; length: 13; CDR3: ASSGKGGYNTEAF
V: TRBV6-6; J: TRBJ1-2; length: 13; CDR3: ASSAPTEGRRGYT
V: TRBV14; J: TRBJ2-5; length: 16; CDR3: ASSQDFRGLSFQETQY
V: TRBV27; J: TRBJ2-5; length: 12; CDR3: ASSSHQGGETQY
V: TRBV10-1; J: TRBJ2-1; length: 13; CDR3: ASSPLAGGYNEQF
V: TRBV5-1; J: TRBJ2-3; length: 11; CDR3: ASSPGGLDTQY
V: TRBV11-2; J: TRBJ1-1; length: 13; CDR3: ATLPGLDMNTEAF
V: TRBV3-1/TRBV3-2; J: TRBJ1-3; length: 14; CDR3: ASSQERALSGNTIY
V: TRBV5-5; J: TRBJ1-2; length: 11; CDR3: ASSLGAAGGYT
V: TRBV3-1/TRBV3-2; J: TRBJ2-5; length: 13; CDR3: ASSQGSRSQETQY